This T cell receptor beta chain appears in the sequencing data of a study of Graves' ophthalmopathy and Graves' hyperthyroidism. General observations from the study: Built on 13 signatures, a model told ophthalmopathy apart from stable hyperthyroidism with approximately 88% sensitivity and approximately 81% specificity.

Amplifying from RNA transcripts, the study obtained TCR beta CDR3 regions. First-round RT-PCR used HTBI primers; second-round multiplex PCR followed. TCRdb fed the multiplex PCR reads into MiXCR, producing one record per CDR3 protein. The table shows 45,000 to 60,000 distinct CDR3 sequences, with more than 40% occurring only once. Germline values: CDR1 DFQATT, CDR2 SNEGSKA (reference sequence). V was clipped by 3 bases and J by 6 bases, with 14 bases between them. The CDR3 is 14 residues long. Turning to this clonotype: Its antigen is unknown.

Certain patients, namely those with other autoimmune diseases, uncontrolled infections, pregnancy or lactation, were excluded. This chain uses TRBV20-1 with TRBJ1-4; D perhaps matches TRBD1 (5 bases). This clonotype was sampled from an adult woman with Graves' ophthalmopathy. The sequencing sample was made of peripheral blood. This chain's CDR3 is CSARETGTYEKLFF. The CDR3 coding sequence is TGCAGTGCTAGGGAAACGGGGACTTATGAAAAACTGTTTTTT.